This T cell receptor (beta chain) stems from a study of T cell responses to AZD1222 COVID-19 vaccine. Study overall: It was second doses at about 4 or about 12 weeks that were pooled.

With regard to this clone: Its antigen is still unknown.

Notes on the study in general: Two AZD1222 administrations were followed by greater Spike-specific TCR breadth and depth. Donors skewed white British and female; clonal diversity was possibly underestimated. Only a handful of AZD1222 recipients were seropositive at baseline.

Clones were read by immunoSEQ multiplex PCR, and TCRdb kept only the in-frame ones, dropping some. The repertoire consists of under 70,000 clones, with around four fifths occurring once and the leading ten covering approximately 21%. V lost 0 bases and J lost 6, with 15 bases in between. CDR3 size: 15 residues. Germline CDR1 is MGHRA and CDR2 is YSYEKL. The receptor was derived from an adult in good health. Sequencing used peripheral blood, obtained on day 0 of AZD1222 vaccination. The rearrangement joins TRBV4-1 to TRBJ2-7; a possible D gene is TRBD2 (5 bases). The CDR3 coding sequence is TGCGCCAGCAGCCAAGATGGCCGGGGATCGGGCGAGCAGTACTTC. Protein sequence: CASSQDGRGSGEQYF.